This T cell receptor beta chain was sequenced for a study of T cells in Graves' hyperthyroidism and ophthalmopathy. Findings of the study overall: Before onset, ophthalmopathy was predicted by the model a median around 6 months earlier. Blood held most thyroid clonotypes expanded above 0.001 frequency. From stable hyperthyroidism, ophthalmopathy was separated by a 13 V-J model.

This CDR3 contains 15 residues. V dropped 5 bases and J dropped 2 bases, with 14 bases sitting between them. Germline CDR1 PRHDT, CDR2 FYEKMQ (reference sequence). The table lists this clonotype with many counts. Its antigen is as yet unknown. Orbital computed tomography and thyroid ultrasound, together with serum TRAb and thyroxine and clinical symptoms, were used for diagnoses. Amplification targeted TCR beta CDR3 regions from RNA transcripts. The HTBI primer set served for first-round RT-PCR of the TCR CDR3. Each CDR3 protein is one row after TCRdb ran MiXCR on the multiplex PCR reads. The sample holds about 400,000 distinct CDR3 sequences, under 15% seen once.

The specimen sequenced was blood. The chain couples TRBV13 to TRBJ2-3; D might be TRBD1 (5 bases). This TCR derives from a man aged 18-30 years with Graves' ophthalmopathy. CDR3 loop: CASSRNRPPTDTQYF. In nucleotides, the CDR3 is TGTGCCAGCAGCAGAAACAGGCCCCCCACAGATACGCAGTATTTT.